This T cell receptor beta chain is drawn from a study of CD8+ T cells in alopecia areata. Study-wide context: The drug, oral tofacitinib, was given to treated patients at 5 to 10 mg twice daily. Overall study results and limits: Researchers report lesional scalp, most notably alopecia totalis/universalis, outstripped normal scalp in clonality.

Reverse transcription of extracted RNA yielded cDNA, which provided the sequencing template. Measured with immunoSEQ multiplex PCR; TCRdb has only the in-frame clones, and not every one. The top ten clones hold more than 0.95% of a sample with more than 200,000 clones, roughly 69% of them seen once. This clone appeared a single time. The antigen is unknown. This CDR3 has 15 amino acids. Germline assignment: CDR1 SGDLS and CDR2 YYNGEE. V was pared by 3 bases and J by 4 bases, with 15 bases between. The investigators collected lesional scalp punch biopsies and peripheral blood from alopecia areata patients. Investigators sorted PBMCs to obtain both CD4+ and CD8+ T cells.

The sample here was CD4+ T cells sorted from blood, taken at week 0. The chain carries TRBV9 and TRBJ2-3, with a possible D match to TRBD2 (6 bases). This TCR was recovered from a human donor with alopecia areata. CDR3 bases: TGTGCCAGCAGCGCGAGGGACTCCTACCCAGATACGCAGTATTTT. Translation: CASSARDSYPDTQYF.